This entry describes one T cell receptor (beta chain). V was clipped by 5 bases and J by 7 bases; unmatched bases: 10. The CDR3 is 14 amino acids. Germline-derived CDR1 and CDR2 are SGHTA and FQGNSA. The record originates from a study of T cell changes during pregnancy in multiple sclerosis. Assay used: immunoSEQ multiplex PCR; TCRdb lists only in-frame clones, some missing. The top ten hold more than 1.5% of the sample, which has around 65,000 clones, around 90% seen once. The J gene is TRBJ1-2, the V gene TRBV7-2; 7 nucleotides align to TRBD1. This specimen was peripheral blood, taken in the first trimester of pregnancy. This clonotype was obtained from a female donor with multiple sclerosis, enrolled in a pregnancy study. This chain's CDR3 is CASSGRTGVGGYTF. CDR3 nucleotides: TGTGCCAGCAGCGGACGGACAGGCGTGGGTGGCTACACCTTC.